This T cell receptor beta chain emerged from a study of T-cell memory formation after mild COVID-19. MiXCR, run by TCRdb on the 5' RACE reads, gives a single entry per CDR3 protein. The table has roughly 600,000 distinct CDR3 sequences, under 20% seen once. This clonotype was recorded a few times. Material for sequencing was PBMCs or a T cell subset sorted from them (not recorded which). The TCR sequence derives from an adult woman who had mild COVID-19 (a few samples of this study predate the infection). Cell type and time point are not known.

The CDR3 is CASSLTGGFGNEQFF. CDR3 coding DNA: TGTGCCAGCAGCTTGACAGGGGGTTTCGGCAATGAGCAGTTCTTC. V is TRBV7-3 and J is TRBJ2-1; TRBD1 agrees at 9 bases. This CDR3 spans 15 amino acids. Per the germline V gene, CDR1 is SGHTA and CDR2 is FQGTGA. After removal of 3 bases from V and 6 bases from J, the junction contained 6 bases not matched to a gene.